This T cell receptor (beta chain) derives from a study of cytomegalovirus exposure and HLA in healthy donors. Primers: 60 Vbeta forward and 13 Jbeta reverse. Only in-frame clones appear in the TCRdb table, and some are missing; sequencing was by immunoSEQ multiplex PCR. The sample lists some 120,000 clones, around three quarters occurring once. This CDR3 contains 15 residues. Per the germline V gene, CDR1 is SGHDN and CDR2 is FVKESK. The trim removed 7 bases at V and 1 base at J, leaving 8 bases unmatched. About this clone: The target antigen is unknown.

Findings and caveats of the study: Within an earlier analysis, most TCR beta V segments proved productive either about 87% or about 30% of the time. TCR beta V- and J-gene trimming was later associated with a missense DCLRE1C variant.

Sequencing was performed on PBMCs. This sequence was found in a man aged 25 to 40 in good health and CMV-seronegative. The gene calls are TRBV14 and TRBJ2-5; 8 nucleotides align to TRBD1. The CDR3 here is CASNLGQAPQETQYF. In nucleotides, the CDR3 is TGTGCCAGCAACTTGGGACAGGCCCCCCAAGAGACCCAGTACTTC.